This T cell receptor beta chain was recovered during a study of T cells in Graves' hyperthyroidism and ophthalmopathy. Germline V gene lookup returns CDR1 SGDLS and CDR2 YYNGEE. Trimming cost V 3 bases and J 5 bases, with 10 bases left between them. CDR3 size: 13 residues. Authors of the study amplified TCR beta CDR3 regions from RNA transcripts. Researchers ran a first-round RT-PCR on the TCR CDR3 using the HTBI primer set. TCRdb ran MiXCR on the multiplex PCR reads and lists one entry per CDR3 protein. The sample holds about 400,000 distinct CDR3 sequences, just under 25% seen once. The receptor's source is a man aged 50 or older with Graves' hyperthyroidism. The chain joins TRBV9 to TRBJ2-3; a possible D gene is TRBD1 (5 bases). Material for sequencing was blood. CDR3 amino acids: CASSAHQGDTQYF. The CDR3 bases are TGTGCCAGCAGCGCCCATCAGGGAGATACGCAGTATTTT. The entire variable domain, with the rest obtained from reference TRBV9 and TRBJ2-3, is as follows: DSGVTQTPKHLITATGQRVTLRCSPRSGDLSVYWYQQSLDQGLQFLIQYYNGEERAKGNILERFSAQQFPDLHSELNLSSLELGDSALYFCASSAHQGDTQYFGPGTRLTVL.